This TCR beta chain derives from a study of OX40 agonist ivuxolimab in advanced cancers. Regarding the study as a whole: The study found that CD8+ T cells averaged more expanded clones than CD4+.

V shed 6 bases, J shed 2 bases, and the junction held 9 bases outside the gene matches. This CDR3 spans 15 amino acids. Germline CDR1 is MNHEY and CDR2 is SMNVEV (reference sequence). Clones were read by immunoSEQ multiplex PCR, and TCRdb kept only the in-frame ones, dropping some. The sample lists about 13,000 clones; 75% to 85% were seen once. Regarding this clone: The antigen remains unidentified.

V and J are TRBV27 and TRBJ2-7; 8 bases map to TRBD1. The sample in question was CD4+ or CD8+ T cells sorted from blood, obtained in a trial of the OX40 agonist ivuxolimab. This clonotype was sampled from an adult with an advanced solid tumor such as melanoma, head and neck, liver or kidney cancer. CDR3 residues: CASRVTGGTTYEQYF. The CDR3 nucleotides are TGTGCCAGCAGGGTTACAGGGGGAACGACCTACGAGCAGTACTTC.